This T cell receptor beta chain was captured in a study of CD8+ T cells in alopecia areata. The sequencing template was cDNA reverse transcribed from extracted RNA. Measured with immunoSEQ multiplex PCR; TCRdb has only the in-frame clones, and not every one. The top ten clones hold about a fifth of a sample with about 42,000 clones, about three fifths of them seen once. Study results and limitations: Persistence of many expanded lesional clones was seen in scalp and blood during tofacitinib. Expanded CD8+ clones among the top 100, and scalp clonality, were significantly decreased by tofacitinib. Because of a solitary nonresponder, the connection of baseline CD8+ expansion to response stays uncertain.

Trimming pared 0 bases from V and 2 bases from J, leaving 18 bases between. The CDR3 extends over 18 amino acids. Germline V CDR1 and CDR2: SGHTA, FQGNSA. Turning to this clone: Its matching antigen is unknown.

Regarding treatment: oral pan-JAK inhibitor, 5-10 mg twice daily. The specimen was CD8+ T cells sorted from blood, collected at week 4, from a patient treated with tofacitinib. The chain has TRBV7-2 and TRBJ2-3; D is uncertain. This sequence originates from a human donor with alopecia areata. In DNA, the CDR3 is TGTGCCAGCAGCTTAGCAGGAGTACTTCAAGACTTCACAGATACGCAGTATTTT. Encoded protein: CASSLAGVLQDFTDTQYF.